This entry concerns a single T cell receptor beta chain. No antigen is known for it. This CDR3 region has 14 residues. The germline CDR1 and CDR2 sequences are SGHDT and YYEEEE. V lost 2 bases and J 2 bases, leaving 10 bases between the germline ends. Primers: 60 Vbeta forward and 13 Jbeta reverse. The table came from immunoSEQ multiplex PCR; TCRdb's copy has only in-frame clones and leaves some out. The table has nearly 110,000 clones, more than 70% seen once. This record comes from a study of cytomegalovirus exposure and HLA in healthy donors. General study findings and limits: Immune exposure information comprised only CMV serostatus.

The source material was PBMCs. The receptor comes from a man aged 18 to 30 in good health and CMV-seronegative. The chain employs TRBV5-6 and TRBJ1-1; no clear D gene. CDR3 DNA: TGTGCCAGCAGCTTACAAAACAGAAACACTGAAGCTTTCTTT. Its protein is CASSLQNRNTEAFF.